A selection of T cell receptor beta chains follows, all from one sample in a study of T-cell reconstitution after alpha-beta-depleted transplantation in children. TCRdb reprocessed the PCR reads via MiXCR and lists one record per CDR3 protein. Among about 510,000 distinct CDR3 sequences, about an eighth were seen once, and the ten largest hold about 14%. Sequencing was performed on PBMCs, mostly from graft donor cells, taken 180 days after TCRalphabeta/CD19-depleted stem cell transplant. All receptors come from a female patient under 10 years old who had a stem cell transplant for aplastic anemia, so the T cells may come from the graft donor. Both conserved end residues are part of each CDR3. A D gene is named only where the DNA matches it firmly. A row's size may be missing; if present it is once, few, many or a size class.

v_call	d_call	clone_size	j_call	cdr3_nt	cdr3_aa
TRBV20-1	TRBD2	few	TRBJ2-2	TGCAGTGCTAGAGTAGCGGGACGGGGCACCGGGGAGCTGTTTTTT	CSARVAGRGTGELFF
TRBV7-9	TRBD2	few	TRBJ2-1	TGTGCCAGCAGACGTTTAGCGGGAGTTTCTGGTGAGCAGTTCTTC	CASRRLAGVSGEQFF
TRBV20-1	TRBD1	few	TRBJ2-4	TGCAGTGCTGGGCGGACAGGAAAAGCCAAAAACATTCAGTACTTC	CSAGRTGKAKNIQYF
TRBV25-1	NA	NA	TRBJ1-2	TGTGCCAGCAGTGAAATGTTAGGGCAGGCTTATGGCTACACCTTC	CASSEMLGQAYGYTF
TRBV20-1	TRBD2	few	TRBJ2-7	TGCAGTGCCCGCGGGACTAGCGGGAAGGTCTACGAGCAGTACTTC	CSARGTSGKVYEQYF
TRBV28	TRBD1	many	TRBJ2-7	TGTGCCAGCAGTCCTTCGGGACAGGCCTCCTACGAGCAGTACTTC	CASSPSGQASYEQYF
TRBV3-1	TRBD2	NA	TRBJ2-1	TGTGCCAGCAGCCATCTTAGGGGCGGGAGGGCCTACAATGAGCAGTTCTTC	CASSHLRGGRAYNEQFF
TRBV18	TRBD1	NA	TRBJ1-2	TGTGCCAGCTCACCCTCAAGGGGGCTGGACTATGGCTACACCTTC	CASSPSRGLDYGYTF
TRBV7-6	NA	NA	TRBJ2-7	TGTGCCAGCAGCCTTCGAGGGGGATCGGCCTCCTACGAGCAGTACTTC	CASSLRGGSASYEQYF
TRBV5-1	NA	few	TRBJ2-7	TGCGCCAGCAGCCGACAGGGGGGAATTAGCGGGAGCAGATTGTACGAGCAGTACTTC	CASSRQGGISGSRLYEQYF
TRBV6-2/TRBV6-3	TRBD2	few	TRBJ2-3	TGTGCCAGCAGTTACGGCGCTAGCGGGGGTCTCACAGATACGCAGTATTTT	CASSYGASGGLTDTQYF
TRBV21-1	NA	NA	TRBJ1-2	TGTGCCAGCAGCAATAGAGAACTTGGCTACACCTTC	CASSNRELGYTF
TRBV7-9	NA	NA	TRBJ2-5	TGTGCCAGCAGAACACTTCTAGCTCAAGAGACCCAGTACTTC	CASRTLLAQETQYF
TRBV18	TRBD2	few	TRBJ2-5	TGTGCCAGCTCACCTACCCTAGCGGAGGAGACCCAGTACTTC	CASSPTLAEETQYF
TRBV2	NA	NA	TRBJ2-1	TGTGCCAGCAGATGGGGCGATGAGCAGTTCTTC	CASRWGDEQFF
TRBV4-1	TRBD2	NA	TRBJ2-6	TGCGCCAGCAGCCAAGAGGGGTTAGCGGGAGGGCCTGGGGCCAACGTCCTGACTTTC	CASSQEGLAGGPGANVLTF
TRBV11-2	NA	many	TRBJ2-3	TGTGCCAGCAGCTTAGGGGGCGGGATAGATACGCAGTATTTT	CASSLGGGIDTQYF
TRBV27	TRBD1	few	TRBJ1-2	TGTGCCAGCAGTCTCGGACAGGGATACTATGGCTACACCTTC	CASSLGQGYYGYTF
TRBV5-6	NA	few	TRBJ2-3	TGTGCCAGCAGCTTGGGCCAGCGGGTTTTCACAGATACGCAGTATTTT	CASSLGQRVFTDTQYF
TRBV7-3	NA	few	TRBJ2-5	TGTGCCAGCAGCTTAATGGGGACATTACAAGAGACCCAGTACTTC	CASSLMGTLQETQYF
TRBV6-1	TRBD1	few	TRBJ1-6	TGTGCCAGCAGTCGCGGACAGGGTGGCAATTCACCCCTCCACTTT	CASSRGQGGNSPLHF
TRBV20-1	NA	many	TRBJ2-6	TGCAGTGCTAGAGGGCAGCCTGGGGCCAACGTCCTGACTTTC	CSARGQPGANVLTF
TRBV20-1	NA	NA	TRBJ2-3	TGCAGTGCCTTCCATACGGGCACAGATACGCAGTATTTT	CSAFHTGTDTQYF
TRBV20-1	TRBD2	many	TRBJ2-1	TGCAGTGGACGAGAGGGGACTAGCGGGAGAGTCGAGCAGTTCTTC	CSGREGTSGRVEQFF
TRBV7-9	NA	few	TRBJ2-2	TGTGCCAGCAGCTTAGAATCCAGGGCCGGGGAGCTGTTTTTT	CASSLESRAGELFF
TRBV7-9	NA	NA	TRBJ2-5	TGTGCCAGCAGCTCTCAGGGGTTCCAAGAGACCCAGTACTTC	CASSSQGFQETQYF
TRBV29-1	NA	few	TRBJ2-7	TGCAGCGTTGAAGTCTCATCAAGCTACGAGCAGTACTTC	CSVEVSSSYEQYF
TRBV7-2	NA	few	TRBJ1-2	TGTGCCAGCCGCAGACGGATTACAGATAACTATGGCTACACCTTC	CASRRRITDNYGYTF
TRBV5-1	NA	many	TRBJ1-4	TGCGCCAGCAGTTTTCGTTTCCCGGGACAACATCTTAATGAAAAACTGTTTTTT	CASSFRFPGQHLNEKLFF
TRBV7-8	NA	few	TRBJ2-2	TGTGCCAGCAGCCGCAAACCCGGGGAGCTGTTTTTT	CASSRKPGELFF
TRBV20-1	TRBD1	NA	TRBJ2-1	TGCAGTGCAGACGAGGGGGCCAATGAGCAGTTCTTC	CSADEGANEQFF
TRBV4-1	TRBD2	NA	TRBJ2-1	TGCGCCAGCAGCCTATTCGGGGCGGGAGGCTACAATGAGCAGTTCTTC	CASSLFGAGGYNEQFF
TRBV13	NA	few	TRBJ1-2	TGTGCCAGCAGCTTAGGTCCGTACTCTGGCTATGGCTACACCTTC	CASSLGPYSGYGYTF
TRBV15	NA	NA	TRBJ1-4	TGTGCCACCAGCAGGGACAGTTACAATGAAAAACTGTTTTTT	CATSRDSYNEKLFF
TRBV9	NA	NA	TRBJ1-5	TGTGCCAGCAGCGTAGATTTAAGGGACGGAGGCAATCAGCCCCAGCATTTT	CASSVDLRDGGNQPQHF
TRBV7-3	NA	NA	TRBJ2-7	TGTGCCAGCAGCTTACACGGCTCCTACGAGCAGTACTTC	CASSLHGSYEQYF
TRBV7-2	NA	many	TRBJ2-7	TGTGCCAGCAGCTTATGGCACTCCTACGAGCAGTACTTC	CASSLWHSYEQYF
TRBV12-3/TRBV12-4	TRBD1	few	TRBJ1-1	TGTGCCAGCGTCGACAGGGTGAACACTGAAGCTTTCTTT	CASVDRVNTEAFF
TRBV6-1	NA	few	TRBJ2-4	TGTGCCAGCAGTCTGGCGGGGACGGCGGCCAAAAACATTCAGTACTTC	CASSLAGTAAKNIQYF
TRBV7-2	NA	NA	TRBJ1-5	TGTGCCAGCAGCTTAGAAGCAGGGAACCAGCCCCAGCATTTT	CASSLEAGNQPQHF
TRBV12-3/TRBV12-4	NA	many	TRBJ1-4	TGTGCCAGCAGCTTAGCAACTAATGAAAAACTGTTTTTT	CASSLATNEKLFF
TRBV28	TRBD2	NA	TRBJ2-2	TGTGCCAGCATGCCGGCGGGAGGGCCAACCGGGGAGCTGTTTTTT	CASMPAGGPTGELFF